This TCR beta chain was recorded in a study of CD8+ T cells in alopecia areata. Broader study findings: Expanded CD8+ clones among the top 100, as well as scalp clonality, were significantly decreased by tofacitinib. Clonality was higher in lesional than normal scalp, especially in alopecia totalis/universalis. Clarity of TCR sharing across patients fell short of that in mice, possibly HLA-related.

TCR sequencing used cDNA made by reverse transcription of extracted RNA. Profiling relied on immunoSEQ multiplex PCR, and the TCRdb table lists in-frame clones only, not all of them. Of some 99,000 clones in the sample, 61% were seen once. Germline lookup yields CDR1 SGHTA and CDR2 FQGNSA. The length of the CDR3 is 12 residues. Trimming removed 2 bases from V and 8 bases from J, with 7 bases in between. With regard to this clone: The antigen is not known.

The treatment was: oral pan-JAK inhibitor, 5-10 mg twice daily. This material consisted of CD8+ T cells sorted from blood, taken at week 4, from a patient treated with tofacitinib. The receptor was derived from a human donor with alopecia areata. The chain has TRBV7-2 and TRBJ2-1, with D uncertain. The CDR3 sequence: CASSLLADEQFF. CDR3 DNA: TGTGCCAGCAGCTTATTAGCTGATGAGCAGTTCTTC. Together with reference TRBV7-2 and TRBJ2-1, the CDR3 gives the full variable domain: GAGVSQSPSNKVTEKGKDVELRCDPISGHTALYWYRQSLGQGLEFLIYFQGNSAPDKSGLPSDRFSAERTGGSVSTLTIQRTQQEDSAVYLCASSLLADEQFFGPGTRLTVL.